This T cell receptor beta chain was recovered during a study of CD8+ T cells in alopecia areata. Study-wide results and caveats: With just one nonresponder, it is still uncertain whether baseline CD8+ expansion relates to response. A great number of expanded lesional clones endured in scalp and blood during tofacitinib. Tofacitinib significantly decreased scalp clonality and expanded CD8+ clones among top 100.

As to treatment: oral pan-JAK inhibitor, 5-10 mg twice daily. Researchers gathered lesional scalp punch biopsies and peripheral blood from patients with alopecia areata. About this clone: The antigen is unknown.

RNA extraction was followed by reverse transcription into cDNA, which acted as the sequencing template. Clones were sequenced by immunoSEQ multiplex PCR, and TCRdb holds only the in-frame ones, with some missing. The table includes some 120,000 clones, roughly three fifths detected once. The ends lost 8 bases at V and 5 bases at J; junction bases unmatched: 9. This CDR3 comprises 15 residues. Germline assignment: CDR1 SEHNR and CDR2 FQNEAQ (reference sequence). This receptor was identified in a human donor with alopecia areata. The specimen was CD8+ T cells sorted from blood, collected at week 24, from a patient treated with tofacitinib. The chain carries TRBV7-9 and TRBJ2-2; 9 bases line up with TRBD2. The CDR3 here is CASGIGLALTGELFF. The CDR3 region has the DNA TGTGCCAGCGGAATCGGACTAGCGCTAACCGGGGAGCTGTTTTTT.